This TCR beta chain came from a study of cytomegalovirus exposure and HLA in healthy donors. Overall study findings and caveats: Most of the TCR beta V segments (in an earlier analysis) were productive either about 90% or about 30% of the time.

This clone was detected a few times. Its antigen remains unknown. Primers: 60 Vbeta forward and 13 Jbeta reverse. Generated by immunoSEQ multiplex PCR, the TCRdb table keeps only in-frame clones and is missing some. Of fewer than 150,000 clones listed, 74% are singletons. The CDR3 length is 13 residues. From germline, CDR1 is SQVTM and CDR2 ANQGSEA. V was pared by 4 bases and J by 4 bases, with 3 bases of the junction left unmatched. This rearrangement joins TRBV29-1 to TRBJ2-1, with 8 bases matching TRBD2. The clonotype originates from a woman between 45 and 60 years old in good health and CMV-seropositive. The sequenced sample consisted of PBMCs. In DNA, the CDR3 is TGCAGCGTTGTGGGACTAGGGTACAATGAGCAGTTCTTC. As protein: CSVVGLGYNEQFF.